A single sample is the source of the 5 T cell receptor beta chains below, sequenced in a study of blood T cell repertoires in COVID-19. Method: immunoSEQ multiplex PCR; TCRdb's copy keeps in-frame clones and lacks some. The sample consists of roughly 200,000 clones, 85% of them appearing once. The sample consisted of peripheral blood. Receptor source: a woman in her sixties or seventies with acute or convalescent COVID-19.

The chain joins TRBV3-1 (or the pseudogene TRBV3-2) to TRBJ1-5; maybe TRBD1 (6 bases). Germline V gene data show CDR1 as LGHDT and CDR2 as YNNKEL (reference sequence). CDR3 length: 13 amino acids. Trimming removed 4 bases at V and 4 bases at J, with 8 bases between. CDR3 DNA sequence: TGTGCCAGCAGCCGCGGACAGAATCAGCCCCAGCATTTT. This codes for CASSRGQNQPQHF.

The gene calls are TRBV3-1 (or the pseudogene TRBV3-2) and TRBJ1-2; TRBD1 matches at 7 bases. The length of the CDR3 is 14 residues. V dropped 1 base and J dropped 7; count of bases not matched to a gene: 6. Germline lookup yields CDR1 LGHDT and CDR2 YNNKEL (reference sequence). CDR3 protein: CASSQGQGLGGYTF. CDR3 nucleotide sequence: TGTGCCAGCAGCCAAGGACAGGGTCTTGGTGGCTACACCTTC.

The V and J genes are TRBV29-1 and TRBJ1-1, with TRBD1 as a possible D gene (5 bases). With 2 bases removed from V and 2 bases from J, the gap between germline ends came to 12 bases. CDR1 and CDR2 from the germline V gene are SQVTM and ANQGSEA. This CDR3 comprises 14 residues. This CDR3 reads CSVELHRKNTEAFF. The DNA for the CDR3 is TGCAGCGTTGAACTTCACAGGAAAAACACTGAAGCTTTCTTT. The whole variable domain, filled in from reference TRBV29-1 and TRBJ1-1, reads SAVISQKPSRDICQRGTSLTIQCQVDSQVTMMFWYRQQPGQSLTLIATANQGSEATYESGFVIDKFPISRPNLTFSTLTVSNMSPEDSSIYLCSVELHRKNTEAFFGQGTRLTVV.

The chain combines TRBV5-1 with TRBJ2-1, with 10 bases identical to TRBD1. J gave up 6 bases and V 4 bases, and 7 bases lay outside the gene matches. The CDR3 spans 15 residues. Germline V gene sequence: CDR1 SGHRS, CDR2 YFSETQ. The CDR3 loop is CASSPTGGRVNEQFF. CDR3 bases: TGCGCCAGCAGCCCGACAGGGGGCCGAGTCAATGAGCAGTTCTTC.

The genes are TRBV5-6 and TRBJ1-4, with TRBD1 matching 8 bases. Unmatched junction bases numbered 4, after V lost 4 bases and J lost 2 bases. The CDR3 runs to 15 residues. Germline lookup yields CDR1 SGHDT and CDR2 YYEEEE. CDR3 loop: CASSRRTGTNEKLFF. Written as DNA, the CDR3 is TGTGCCAGCAGCCGCCGGACAGGGACTAATGAAAAACTGTTTTTT. Together with reference TRBV5-6 and TRBJ1-4, the CDR3 gives the full variable domain: DAGVTQSPTHLIKTRGQQVTLRCSPKSGHDTVSWYQQALGQGPQFIFQYYEEEERQRGNFPDRFSGHQFPNYSSELNVNALLLGDSALYLCASSRRTGTNEKLFFGSGTQLSVL.